This T cell receptor (beta chain) was recovered during a study of blood T cell repertoires in COVID-19. Study information: In each case, the material was cDNA or gDNA derived from T cells, B-cell-depleted T cells, or PBMCs.

TCRdb's table, derived via immunoSEQ multiplex PCR, lists solely in-frame clones and lacks some. This sample yields roughly 30,000 clones, of which approximately 76% are seen a single time; almost 40% belongs to the top ten. The CDR3 loop spans 13 amino acids. Trimming pared 1 base from V and 4 bases from J, leaving 7 bases between. This clone was seen once. The sample taken for sequencing was peripheral blood. This TCR was sampled from a man aged 65 to 85 with acute or convalescent COVID-19. The V call is TRBV12-3 or TRBV12-4, the J call TRBJ1-1; D not certain. The CDR3 nucleotides are TGTGCCAGCAGTTTAGGGGAGACCACTGAAGCTTTCTTT. Translated: CASSLGETTEAFF.